This is a list of T cell receptor beta chains from one sample in a study of response to subunit inactivated influenza vaccine. Each CDR3 protein gets one entry after TCRdb re-called the RT-PCR reads with MiXCR. The data show 250,000 to 350,000 distinct CDR3 sequences, about 20% seen once. Sequenced here: PBMCs from blood, sampled approximately 20 months after vaccination. These receptors were obtained from a man between 45 and 75 years old who received an inactivated influenza vaccine. Each CDR3 is given with its conserved first and last residue. The D gene is left open where the match is weak. The listing skips clone size in some rows; elsewhere it reads once, few, many or a size class.

TRBV4-2	NA	TRBJ1-1	NA	TGTGCCAGCAGCCAAGCACCACAGCCGAACACTGAAGCTTTCTTT	CASSQAPQPNTEAFF
TRBV9	TRBD2	TRBJ2-7	NA	TGTGCCAGCAGCGCAACGGCGGGAGTCCTCGAGCAGTACTTC	CASSATAGVLEQYF
TRBV19	NA	TRBJ2-3	NA	TGTGCCAGTAGTAGCTCAGGGCTATCGCTACCAGATACGCAGTATTTT	CASSSSGLSLPDTQYF
TRBV10-3	NA	TRBJ1-5	few	TGTGCCATCAGTGATCGGCAGGGTAGTCAGCCCCAGCATTTT	CAISDRQGSQPQHF
TRBV29-1	TRBD1	TRBJ1-1	many	TGCAGCGTTGAGGACAGGTTGAACACTGAAGCTTTCTTT	CSVEDRLNTEAFF
TRBV28	NA	TRBJ2-7	few	TGTGCCAGCAGCTTAAGGACAGACAGCTCCTACGAGCAGTACTTC	CASSLRTDSSYEQYF
TRBV24-1	TRBD2	TRBJ2-2	NA	TGTGCCACCAGTGATTTGACCCCTAGCGGGGGCTCGAACACCGGGGAGCTGTTTTTT	CATSDLTPSGGSNTGELFF
TRBV6-2/TRBV6-3	NA	TRBJ2-3	few	TGTGCCAGCAGTTACCCTAAAACGACAAGAGGGGTGACAGATACGCAGTATTTT	CASSYPKTTRGVTDTQYF
TRBV5-1	TRBD1	TRBJ2-5	NA	TGCGCCAGCAGCTTGGCCATTGGGACAGGGTTTGAGACCCAGTACTTC	CASSLAIGTGFETQYF
TRBV12-3/TRBV12-4	NA	TRBJ2-3	NA	TGTGCCAGCAGTTTATTCGGAGATACGCAGTATTTT	CASSLFGDTQYF
TRBV2	NA	TRBJ2-3	NA	TGTGCCAGCAGTGAATTGGGACCCAAGCAGTATTTT	CASSELGPKQYF
TRBV6-1	TRBD1	TRBJ1-2	few	TGTGCCAGCAGTCCCGGGACAGGTGCCTATGGCTACACCTTC	CASSPGTGAYGYTF
TRBV7-2	NA	TRBJ2-3	few	TGTGCCAGCAGCCCGCGGGTACGCACAGATACGCAGTATTTT	CASSPRVRTDTQYF
TRBV7-9	NA	TRBJ2-7	NA	TGTGCCAGCAGCAAAGGGGACATAAGCTCCTACGAGCAGTACTTC	CASSKGDISSYEQYF
TRBV29-1	NA	TRBJ1-1	many	TGCAGCGTTCGTGGGACACCGAACACTGAAGCTTTCTTT	CSVRGTPNTEAFF
TRBV28	TRBD1	TRBJ1-5	NA	TGTGCCAGCAGTTTAGCCGGGACAGGGAGTCAGCCCCAGCATTTT	CASSLAGTGSQPQHF
TRBV6-2/TRBV6-3	NA	TRBJ2-1	NA	TGTGCCAGCAGTGATTTTACGGGACTTTACAATGAGCAGTTCTTC	CASSDFTGLYNEQFF
TRBV7-2	NA	TRBJ1-1	few	TGTGCCAGCAGCTTCTTACTGGCAGGCGAAGCTTTCTTT	CASSFLLAGEAFF